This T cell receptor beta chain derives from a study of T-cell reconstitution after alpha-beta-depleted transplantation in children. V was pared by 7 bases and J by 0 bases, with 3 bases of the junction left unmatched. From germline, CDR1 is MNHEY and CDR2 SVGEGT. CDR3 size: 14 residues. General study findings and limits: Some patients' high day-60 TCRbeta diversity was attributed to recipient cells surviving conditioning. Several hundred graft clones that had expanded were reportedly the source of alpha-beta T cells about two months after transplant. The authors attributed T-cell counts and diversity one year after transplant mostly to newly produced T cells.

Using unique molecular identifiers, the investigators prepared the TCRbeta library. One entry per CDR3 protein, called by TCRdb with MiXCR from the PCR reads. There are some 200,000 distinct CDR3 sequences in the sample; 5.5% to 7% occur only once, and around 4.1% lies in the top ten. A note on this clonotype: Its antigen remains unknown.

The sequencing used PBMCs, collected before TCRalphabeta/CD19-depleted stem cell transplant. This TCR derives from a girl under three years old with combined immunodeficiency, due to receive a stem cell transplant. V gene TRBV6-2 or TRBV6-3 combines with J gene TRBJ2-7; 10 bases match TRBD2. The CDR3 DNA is TGTGCCAGCACCCGACTAGCGGGCTCCTACGAGCAGTACTTC. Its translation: CASTRLAGSYEQYF.